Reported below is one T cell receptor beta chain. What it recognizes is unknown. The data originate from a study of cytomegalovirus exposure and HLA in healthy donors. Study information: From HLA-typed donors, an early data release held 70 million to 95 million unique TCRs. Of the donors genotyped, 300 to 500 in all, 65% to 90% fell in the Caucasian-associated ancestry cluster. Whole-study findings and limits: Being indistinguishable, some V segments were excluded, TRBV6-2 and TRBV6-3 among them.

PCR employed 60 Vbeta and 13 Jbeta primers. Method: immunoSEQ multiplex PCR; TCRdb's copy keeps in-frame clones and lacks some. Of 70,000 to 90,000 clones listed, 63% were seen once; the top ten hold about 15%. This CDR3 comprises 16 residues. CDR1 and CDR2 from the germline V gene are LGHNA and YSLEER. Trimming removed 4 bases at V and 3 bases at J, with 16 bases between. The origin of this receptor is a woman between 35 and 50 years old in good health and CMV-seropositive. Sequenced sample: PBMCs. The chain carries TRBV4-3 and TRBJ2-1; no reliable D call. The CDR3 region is CASSPRLVGSYNEQFF. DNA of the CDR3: TGCGCCAGCAGCCCAAGACTCGTCGGTAGCTACAATGAGCAGTTCTTC.